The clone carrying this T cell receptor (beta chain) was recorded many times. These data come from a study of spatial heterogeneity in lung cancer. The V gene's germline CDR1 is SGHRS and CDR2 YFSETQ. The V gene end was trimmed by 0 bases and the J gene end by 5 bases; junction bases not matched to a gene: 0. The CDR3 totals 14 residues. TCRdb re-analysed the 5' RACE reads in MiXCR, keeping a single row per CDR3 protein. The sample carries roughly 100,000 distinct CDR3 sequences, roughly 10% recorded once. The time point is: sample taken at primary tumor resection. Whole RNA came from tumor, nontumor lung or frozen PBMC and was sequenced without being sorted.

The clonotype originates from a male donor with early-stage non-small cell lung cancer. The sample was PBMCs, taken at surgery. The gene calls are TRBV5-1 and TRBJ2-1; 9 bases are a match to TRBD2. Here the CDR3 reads CASSLASGNNEQFF. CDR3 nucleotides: TGCGCCAGCAGCTTGGCTAGCGGGAACAATGAGCAGTTCTTC.